One and the same sample provided the 9 T cell receptor beta chains below, sequenced in a study of OX40 agonist ivuxolimab in advanced cancers. Using immunoSEQ multiplex PCR, the repertoire was profiled, and TCRdb retains in-frame clones only, with some absent. The sample has roughly 43,000 clones; approximately 88% are singletons. The sequencing here drew on CD4+ or CD8+ T cells sorted from blood, taken in a trial of the OX40 agonist ivuxolimab. The receptors come from an adult with an advanced solid tumor such as melanoma, head and neck, liver or kidney cancer.

J is TRBJ1-1 and V is TRBV7-2; D gene uncertain. This CDR3 contains 14 residues. Looked up from germline, CDR1 is SGHTA and CDR2 is FQGNSA. The V gene lost 5 bases and the J gene lost 1 base, with 11 bases spanning the gap. The CDR3 bases are TGTGCCAGCAGCAAAAGAGGAGGGAACACTGAAGCTTTCTTT. This encodes CASSKRGGNTEAFF.

The V call is TRBV4-2, the J call TRBJ2-5, with no clear D. Trimming removed 1 base from V and 2 bases from J, with 11 bases in between. From germline, CDR1 is LGHNA and CDR2 YNFKEQ. The CDR3 is 15 amino acids. The DNA for the CDR3 is TGTGCCAGCAGCCAAGCGTTTGGCAGTCAAGAGACCCAGTACTTC. Amino acid sequence: CASSQAFGSQETQYF.

The rearrangement links TRBV6-1 to TRBJ2-3, with D unclear. The CDR3 is made up of 17 amino acids. The V end was cut by 2 bases, the J end by 4 bases, with 19 bases between. Germline assignment: CDR1 MNHNS and CDR2 SASEGT. The CDR3 loop is CASSENWASNPPDTQYF. CDR3 sequence (DNA): TGTGCCAGCAGTGAAAATTGGGCGTCCAATCCCCCAGATACGCAGTATTTT.

V is TRBV9 and J is TRBJ1-2; 7 positions match TRBD1. Germline loops: CDR1 SGDLS, CDR2 YYNGEE. CDR3 length equals 15 residues. Trimming took 3 bases from V and 7 from J; bases not matched to a gene: 12. CDR3 coding DNA: TGTGCCAGCAGCGGTGGGGGACAGTTAGGGGTTGGCTACACCTTC. This codes for CASSGGGQLGVGYTF. Full variable domain (missing parts from reference TRBV9 and TRBJ1-2): DSGVTQTPKHLITATGQRVTLRCSPRSGDLSVYWYQQSLDQGLQFLIQYYNGEERAKGNILERFSAQQFPDLHSELNLSSLELGDSALYFCASSGGGQLGVGYTFGSGTRLTVV.

The rearrangement uses TRBV7-2 and TRBJ2-7; D gene ambiguous. V was trimmed by 7 bases and J by 4 bases, leaving 17 bases between them. CDR1 and CDR2 (germline): SGHTA, FQGNSA. CDR3 length equals 14 residues. The CDR3 nucleotides are TGTGCCAGCACTTCCCCACGGGTTTGGTACGAGCAGTACTTC. It translates to CASTSPRVWYEQYF.

V is TRBV11-1 and J is TRBJ1-1; D perhaps matches TRBD1 (6 bases). Germline loops: CDR1 SGHAT, CDR2 FQDESV (reference sequence). V was cut by 5 bases and J by 5 bases, with 12 bases left in between. The CDR3 runs to 13 residues. The CDR3 loop reads CASSPTGRTEAFF. In DNA, the CDR3 is TGTGCCAGCAGCCCTACAGGGAGGACTGAAGCTTTCTTT.

This chain joins TRBV5-4 and TRBJ1-1; no clear D gene. The germline CDR1 and CDR2 sequences are SGHNT and YYREEE (reference sequence). The V and J ends lost 3 bases and 11 bases respectively, with 17 bases between them. The CDR3 has 13 residues. The CDR3 sequence is CASSSLDTEPAFF. In DNA, the CDR3 is TGTGCCAGCAGCTCGCTCGACACCGAACCGGCTTTCTTT.

The gene calls are TRBV4-1 and TRBJ2-6; no reliable D call. V dropped 2 bases and J dropped 2 bases, with 13 bases sitting between them. The CDR3 runs 17 residues. Germline V lookup: CDR1 MGHRA, CDR2 YSYEKL. The CDR3 loop reads CASSQMGLSTGANVLTF. The CDR3 coding sequence is TGCGCCAGCAGCCAAATGGGTTTGAGCACTGGGGCCAACGTCCTGACTTTC.

The chain has TRBV19 and TRBJ1-5; D ambiguous. V was clipped by 5 bases and J by 3 bases, with 11 bases between them. The CDR3 is 14 amino acids. CDR1 and CDR2 from the germline V gene are LNHDA and SQIVND (reference sequence). The CDR3 sequence is CASSLIGTNQPQHF. CDR3 bases: TGTGCCAGTAGTCTAATTGGCACCAATCAGCCCCAGCATTTT.